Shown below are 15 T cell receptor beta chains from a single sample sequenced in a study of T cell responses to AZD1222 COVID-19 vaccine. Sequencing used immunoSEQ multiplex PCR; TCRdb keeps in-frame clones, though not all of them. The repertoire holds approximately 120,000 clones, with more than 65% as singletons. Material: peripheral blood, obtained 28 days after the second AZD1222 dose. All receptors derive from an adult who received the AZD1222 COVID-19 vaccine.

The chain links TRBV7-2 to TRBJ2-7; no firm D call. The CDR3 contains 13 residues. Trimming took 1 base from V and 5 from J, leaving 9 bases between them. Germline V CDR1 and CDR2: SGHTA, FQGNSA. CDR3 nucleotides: TGTGCCAGCAGCTTAGGGCCCAAGGACGAGCAGTACTTC. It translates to CASSLGPKDEQYF.

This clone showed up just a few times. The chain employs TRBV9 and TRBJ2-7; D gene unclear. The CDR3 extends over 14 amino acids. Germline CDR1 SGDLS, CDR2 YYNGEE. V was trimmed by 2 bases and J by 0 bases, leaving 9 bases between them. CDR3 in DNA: TGTGCCAGCAGCGTCTCAATGAGCTCCTACGAGCAGTACTTC. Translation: CASSVSMSSYEQYF.

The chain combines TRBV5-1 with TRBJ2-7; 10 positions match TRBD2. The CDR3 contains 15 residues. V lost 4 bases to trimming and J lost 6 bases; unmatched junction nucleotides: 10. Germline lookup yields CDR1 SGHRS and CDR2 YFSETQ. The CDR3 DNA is TGCGCCAGCAGCGGGGCGAGCGGGGGGGCTCTCGAGCAGTACTTC. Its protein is CASSGASGGALEQYF.

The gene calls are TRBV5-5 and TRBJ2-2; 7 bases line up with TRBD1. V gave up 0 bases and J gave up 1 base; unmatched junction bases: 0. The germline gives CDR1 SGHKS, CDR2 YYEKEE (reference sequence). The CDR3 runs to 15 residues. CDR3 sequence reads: CASSLGTGNTGELFF. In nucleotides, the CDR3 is TGTGCCAGCAGCTTGGGGACAGGGAACACCGGGGAGCTGTTTTTT.

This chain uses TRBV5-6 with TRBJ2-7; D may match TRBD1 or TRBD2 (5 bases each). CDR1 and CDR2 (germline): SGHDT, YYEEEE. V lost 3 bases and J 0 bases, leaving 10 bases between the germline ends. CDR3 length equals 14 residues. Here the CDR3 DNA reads TGTGCCAGCAGCTGGAAGGGGAGCTCCTACGAGCAGTACTTC. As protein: CASSWKGSSYEQYF.

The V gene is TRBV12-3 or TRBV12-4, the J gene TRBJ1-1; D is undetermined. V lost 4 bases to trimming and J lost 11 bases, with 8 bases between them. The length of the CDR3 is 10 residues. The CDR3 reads CASSYGDAFF. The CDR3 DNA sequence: TGTGCCAGCAGTTATGGGGATGCTTTCTTT.

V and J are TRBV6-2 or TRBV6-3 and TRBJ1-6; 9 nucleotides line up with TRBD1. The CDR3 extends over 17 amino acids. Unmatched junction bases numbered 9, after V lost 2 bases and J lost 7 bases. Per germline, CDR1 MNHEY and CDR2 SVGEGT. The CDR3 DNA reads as TGTGCCAGCAGTTACGCAGTTGGGACAGGGTGGAATTCACCCCTCCACTTT. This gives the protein CASSYAVGTGWNSPLHF.

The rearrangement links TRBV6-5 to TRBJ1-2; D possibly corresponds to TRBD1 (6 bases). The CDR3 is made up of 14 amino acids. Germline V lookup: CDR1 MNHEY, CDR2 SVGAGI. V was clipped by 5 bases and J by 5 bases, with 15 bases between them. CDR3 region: CASSRTDKQYGYTF. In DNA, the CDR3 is TGTGCCAGCAGTAGGACAGACAAGCAGTATGGCTACACCTTC.

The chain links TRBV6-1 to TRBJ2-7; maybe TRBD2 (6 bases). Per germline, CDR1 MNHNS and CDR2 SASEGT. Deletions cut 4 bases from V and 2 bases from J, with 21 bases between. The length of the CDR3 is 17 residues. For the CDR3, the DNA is TGTGCCAGCAGTGCAAGTTGGTCAAAACGGACTACCTACGAGCAGTACTTC. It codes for CASSASWSKRTTYEQYF.

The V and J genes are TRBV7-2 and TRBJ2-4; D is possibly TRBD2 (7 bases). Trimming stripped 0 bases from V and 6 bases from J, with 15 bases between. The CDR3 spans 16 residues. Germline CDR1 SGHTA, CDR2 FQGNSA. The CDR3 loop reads CASSLALGGRLNIQYF. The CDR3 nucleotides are TGTGCCAGCAGCTTAGCGCTCGGGGGGCGGCTAAACATTCAGTACTTC.

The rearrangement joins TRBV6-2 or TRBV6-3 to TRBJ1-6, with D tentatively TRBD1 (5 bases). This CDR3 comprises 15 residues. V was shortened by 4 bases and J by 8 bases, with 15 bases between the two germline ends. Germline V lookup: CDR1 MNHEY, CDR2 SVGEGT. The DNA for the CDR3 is TGTGCCAGCAGTTCAACGGGGACGCCCTATTCACCCCTCCACTTT. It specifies CASSSTGTPYSPLHF.

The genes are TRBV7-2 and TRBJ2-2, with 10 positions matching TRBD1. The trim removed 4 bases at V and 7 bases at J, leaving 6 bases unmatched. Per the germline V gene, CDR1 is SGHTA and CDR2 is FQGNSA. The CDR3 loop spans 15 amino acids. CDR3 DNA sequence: TGTGCCAGCAGCTCTCGACAGGGGGCGGTCGGGGAGCTGTTTTTT. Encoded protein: CASSSRQGAVGELFF.

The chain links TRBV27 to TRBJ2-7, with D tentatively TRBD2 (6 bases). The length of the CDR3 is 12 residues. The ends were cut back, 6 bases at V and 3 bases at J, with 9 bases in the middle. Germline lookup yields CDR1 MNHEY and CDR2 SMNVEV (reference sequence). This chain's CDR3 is CASRRGVYEQYF. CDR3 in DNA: TGTGCCAGCAGGCGGGGAGTCTACGAGCAGTACTTC.

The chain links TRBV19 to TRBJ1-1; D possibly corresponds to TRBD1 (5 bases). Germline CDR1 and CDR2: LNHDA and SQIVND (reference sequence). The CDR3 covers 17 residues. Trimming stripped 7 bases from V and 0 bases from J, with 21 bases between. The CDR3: CASTRGGQRIMNTEAFF. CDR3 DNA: TGTGCCAGTACGCGGGGCGGTCAGAGGATTATGAACACTGAAGCTTTCTTT.

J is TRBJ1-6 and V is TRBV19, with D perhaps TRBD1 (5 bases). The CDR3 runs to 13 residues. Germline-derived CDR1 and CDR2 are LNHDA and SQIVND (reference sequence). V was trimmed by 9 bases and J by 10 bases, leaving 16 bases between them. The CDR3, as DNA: TGTGCCAGCAGGGACCGCGGGGGGTCACCCCTCCACTTT. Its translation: CASRDRGGSPLHF. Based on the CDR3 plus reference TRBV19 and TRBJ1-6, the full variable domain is DGGITQSPKYLFRKEGQNVTLSCEQNLNHDAMYWYRQDPGQGLRLIYYSQIVNDFQKGDIAEGYSVSREKKESFPLTVTSAQKNPTAFYLCASRDRGGSPLHFGNGTRLTVT.